This TCR beta chain came from a study of blood T cell repertoires in COVID-19. Study overall: The United States, Italy and Spain supplied acute and convalescent COVID-19 samples. The cDNA or gDNA used as material had been derived from T cells, B-cell-depleted T cells, or PBMCs.

The authors' processing: For nucleated cells, counts were estimated from reference gene primer amplification. Produced via immunoSEQ multiplex PCR; TCRdb's table is partial and in-frame only. That table supplies the V and J calls and clone size; D and trimming were determined from the DNA. The table lists 350,000 to 400,000 clones, more than 75% of them singletons. Per germline, CDR1 SQVTM and CDR2 ANQGSEA. The CDR3 loop spans 16 amino acids. V shed 0 bases and J shed 6 bases, with 17 bases lying between them. Adults between about 18 and 89 years of age took part from under 30 US areas. The sample consisted of PBMCs or T cells enriched from blood (not recorded which). The chain has TRBV29-1 and TRBJ2-2; TRBD1 might be the D (5 bases). This receptor was identified in a woman under 30 who had recovered from COVID-19. CDR3 coding DNA: TGCAGCGTTGAAGATCTTGTGCCAGGGAATCCCGGGGAGCTGTTTTTT. Its translation is CSVEDLVPGNPGELFF.